This T cell receptor beta chain was captured in a study of blood T cell repertoires in COVID-19. Study context: Researchers got acute and convalescent COVID-19 samples from the United States, Italy and Spain.

The table came from immunoSEQ multiplex PCR; TCRdb's copy has only in-frame clones and leaves some out. The table includes hundreds of thousands of clones, 90% detected once. Unmatched junction bases numbered 12, after V lost 6 bases and J lost 5 bases. The CDR3 totals 15 residues. Germline CDR1 reads MNHEY; CDR2 reads SMNVEV (reference sequence). The age range of participants was 18 to 89 years, with residence in about two dozen US areas. Sequenced sample: PBMCs or T cells enriched from blood (not recorded which). The chain couples TRBV27 to TRBJ1-1, with 7 bases lining up with TRBD1. This clonotype was obtained from a woman aged 18-29 years with acute COVID-19. CDR3 nucleotides: TGTGCCAGCAGACGACAGGGCCAACAGGGTACTGAAGCTTTCTTT. This gives the protein CASRRQGQQGTEAFF.